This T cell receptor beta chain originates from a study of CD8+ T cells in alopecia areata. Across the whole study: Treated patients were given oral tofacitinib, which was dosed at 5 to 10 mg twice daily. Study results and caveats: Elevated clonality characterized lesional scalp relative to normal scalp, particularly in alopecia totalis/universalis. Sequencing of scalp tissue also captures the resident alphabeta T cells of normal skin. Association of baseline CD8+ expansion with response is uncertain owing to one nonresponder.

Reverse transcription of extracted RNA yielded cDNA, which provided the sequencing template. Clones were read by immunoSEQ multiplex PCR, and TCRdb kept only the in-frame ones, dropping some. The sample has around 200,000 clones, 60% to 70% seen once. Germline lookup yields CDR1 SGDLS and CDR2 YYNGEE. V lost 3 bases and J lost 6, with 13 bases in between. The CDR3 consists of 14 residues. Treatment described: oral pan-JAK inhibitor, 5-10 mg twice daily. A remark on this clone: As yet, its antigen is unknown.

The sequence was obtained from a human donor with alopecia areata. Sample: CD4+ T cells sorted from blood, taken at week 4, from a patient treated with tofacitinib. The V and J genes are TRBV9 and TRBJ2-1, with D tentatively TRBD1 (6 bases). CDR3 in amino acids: CASSDNRDFNEQFF. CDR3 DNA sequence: TGTGCCAGCAGCGATAACAGGGATTTCAATGAGCAGTTCTTC. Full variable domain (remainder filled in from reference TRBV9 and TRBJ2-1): DSGVTQTPKHLITATGQRVTLRCSPRSGDLSVYWYQQSLDQGLQFLIQYYNGEERAKGNILERFSAQQFPDLHSELNLSSLELGDSALYFCASSDNRDFNEQFFGPGTRLTVL.